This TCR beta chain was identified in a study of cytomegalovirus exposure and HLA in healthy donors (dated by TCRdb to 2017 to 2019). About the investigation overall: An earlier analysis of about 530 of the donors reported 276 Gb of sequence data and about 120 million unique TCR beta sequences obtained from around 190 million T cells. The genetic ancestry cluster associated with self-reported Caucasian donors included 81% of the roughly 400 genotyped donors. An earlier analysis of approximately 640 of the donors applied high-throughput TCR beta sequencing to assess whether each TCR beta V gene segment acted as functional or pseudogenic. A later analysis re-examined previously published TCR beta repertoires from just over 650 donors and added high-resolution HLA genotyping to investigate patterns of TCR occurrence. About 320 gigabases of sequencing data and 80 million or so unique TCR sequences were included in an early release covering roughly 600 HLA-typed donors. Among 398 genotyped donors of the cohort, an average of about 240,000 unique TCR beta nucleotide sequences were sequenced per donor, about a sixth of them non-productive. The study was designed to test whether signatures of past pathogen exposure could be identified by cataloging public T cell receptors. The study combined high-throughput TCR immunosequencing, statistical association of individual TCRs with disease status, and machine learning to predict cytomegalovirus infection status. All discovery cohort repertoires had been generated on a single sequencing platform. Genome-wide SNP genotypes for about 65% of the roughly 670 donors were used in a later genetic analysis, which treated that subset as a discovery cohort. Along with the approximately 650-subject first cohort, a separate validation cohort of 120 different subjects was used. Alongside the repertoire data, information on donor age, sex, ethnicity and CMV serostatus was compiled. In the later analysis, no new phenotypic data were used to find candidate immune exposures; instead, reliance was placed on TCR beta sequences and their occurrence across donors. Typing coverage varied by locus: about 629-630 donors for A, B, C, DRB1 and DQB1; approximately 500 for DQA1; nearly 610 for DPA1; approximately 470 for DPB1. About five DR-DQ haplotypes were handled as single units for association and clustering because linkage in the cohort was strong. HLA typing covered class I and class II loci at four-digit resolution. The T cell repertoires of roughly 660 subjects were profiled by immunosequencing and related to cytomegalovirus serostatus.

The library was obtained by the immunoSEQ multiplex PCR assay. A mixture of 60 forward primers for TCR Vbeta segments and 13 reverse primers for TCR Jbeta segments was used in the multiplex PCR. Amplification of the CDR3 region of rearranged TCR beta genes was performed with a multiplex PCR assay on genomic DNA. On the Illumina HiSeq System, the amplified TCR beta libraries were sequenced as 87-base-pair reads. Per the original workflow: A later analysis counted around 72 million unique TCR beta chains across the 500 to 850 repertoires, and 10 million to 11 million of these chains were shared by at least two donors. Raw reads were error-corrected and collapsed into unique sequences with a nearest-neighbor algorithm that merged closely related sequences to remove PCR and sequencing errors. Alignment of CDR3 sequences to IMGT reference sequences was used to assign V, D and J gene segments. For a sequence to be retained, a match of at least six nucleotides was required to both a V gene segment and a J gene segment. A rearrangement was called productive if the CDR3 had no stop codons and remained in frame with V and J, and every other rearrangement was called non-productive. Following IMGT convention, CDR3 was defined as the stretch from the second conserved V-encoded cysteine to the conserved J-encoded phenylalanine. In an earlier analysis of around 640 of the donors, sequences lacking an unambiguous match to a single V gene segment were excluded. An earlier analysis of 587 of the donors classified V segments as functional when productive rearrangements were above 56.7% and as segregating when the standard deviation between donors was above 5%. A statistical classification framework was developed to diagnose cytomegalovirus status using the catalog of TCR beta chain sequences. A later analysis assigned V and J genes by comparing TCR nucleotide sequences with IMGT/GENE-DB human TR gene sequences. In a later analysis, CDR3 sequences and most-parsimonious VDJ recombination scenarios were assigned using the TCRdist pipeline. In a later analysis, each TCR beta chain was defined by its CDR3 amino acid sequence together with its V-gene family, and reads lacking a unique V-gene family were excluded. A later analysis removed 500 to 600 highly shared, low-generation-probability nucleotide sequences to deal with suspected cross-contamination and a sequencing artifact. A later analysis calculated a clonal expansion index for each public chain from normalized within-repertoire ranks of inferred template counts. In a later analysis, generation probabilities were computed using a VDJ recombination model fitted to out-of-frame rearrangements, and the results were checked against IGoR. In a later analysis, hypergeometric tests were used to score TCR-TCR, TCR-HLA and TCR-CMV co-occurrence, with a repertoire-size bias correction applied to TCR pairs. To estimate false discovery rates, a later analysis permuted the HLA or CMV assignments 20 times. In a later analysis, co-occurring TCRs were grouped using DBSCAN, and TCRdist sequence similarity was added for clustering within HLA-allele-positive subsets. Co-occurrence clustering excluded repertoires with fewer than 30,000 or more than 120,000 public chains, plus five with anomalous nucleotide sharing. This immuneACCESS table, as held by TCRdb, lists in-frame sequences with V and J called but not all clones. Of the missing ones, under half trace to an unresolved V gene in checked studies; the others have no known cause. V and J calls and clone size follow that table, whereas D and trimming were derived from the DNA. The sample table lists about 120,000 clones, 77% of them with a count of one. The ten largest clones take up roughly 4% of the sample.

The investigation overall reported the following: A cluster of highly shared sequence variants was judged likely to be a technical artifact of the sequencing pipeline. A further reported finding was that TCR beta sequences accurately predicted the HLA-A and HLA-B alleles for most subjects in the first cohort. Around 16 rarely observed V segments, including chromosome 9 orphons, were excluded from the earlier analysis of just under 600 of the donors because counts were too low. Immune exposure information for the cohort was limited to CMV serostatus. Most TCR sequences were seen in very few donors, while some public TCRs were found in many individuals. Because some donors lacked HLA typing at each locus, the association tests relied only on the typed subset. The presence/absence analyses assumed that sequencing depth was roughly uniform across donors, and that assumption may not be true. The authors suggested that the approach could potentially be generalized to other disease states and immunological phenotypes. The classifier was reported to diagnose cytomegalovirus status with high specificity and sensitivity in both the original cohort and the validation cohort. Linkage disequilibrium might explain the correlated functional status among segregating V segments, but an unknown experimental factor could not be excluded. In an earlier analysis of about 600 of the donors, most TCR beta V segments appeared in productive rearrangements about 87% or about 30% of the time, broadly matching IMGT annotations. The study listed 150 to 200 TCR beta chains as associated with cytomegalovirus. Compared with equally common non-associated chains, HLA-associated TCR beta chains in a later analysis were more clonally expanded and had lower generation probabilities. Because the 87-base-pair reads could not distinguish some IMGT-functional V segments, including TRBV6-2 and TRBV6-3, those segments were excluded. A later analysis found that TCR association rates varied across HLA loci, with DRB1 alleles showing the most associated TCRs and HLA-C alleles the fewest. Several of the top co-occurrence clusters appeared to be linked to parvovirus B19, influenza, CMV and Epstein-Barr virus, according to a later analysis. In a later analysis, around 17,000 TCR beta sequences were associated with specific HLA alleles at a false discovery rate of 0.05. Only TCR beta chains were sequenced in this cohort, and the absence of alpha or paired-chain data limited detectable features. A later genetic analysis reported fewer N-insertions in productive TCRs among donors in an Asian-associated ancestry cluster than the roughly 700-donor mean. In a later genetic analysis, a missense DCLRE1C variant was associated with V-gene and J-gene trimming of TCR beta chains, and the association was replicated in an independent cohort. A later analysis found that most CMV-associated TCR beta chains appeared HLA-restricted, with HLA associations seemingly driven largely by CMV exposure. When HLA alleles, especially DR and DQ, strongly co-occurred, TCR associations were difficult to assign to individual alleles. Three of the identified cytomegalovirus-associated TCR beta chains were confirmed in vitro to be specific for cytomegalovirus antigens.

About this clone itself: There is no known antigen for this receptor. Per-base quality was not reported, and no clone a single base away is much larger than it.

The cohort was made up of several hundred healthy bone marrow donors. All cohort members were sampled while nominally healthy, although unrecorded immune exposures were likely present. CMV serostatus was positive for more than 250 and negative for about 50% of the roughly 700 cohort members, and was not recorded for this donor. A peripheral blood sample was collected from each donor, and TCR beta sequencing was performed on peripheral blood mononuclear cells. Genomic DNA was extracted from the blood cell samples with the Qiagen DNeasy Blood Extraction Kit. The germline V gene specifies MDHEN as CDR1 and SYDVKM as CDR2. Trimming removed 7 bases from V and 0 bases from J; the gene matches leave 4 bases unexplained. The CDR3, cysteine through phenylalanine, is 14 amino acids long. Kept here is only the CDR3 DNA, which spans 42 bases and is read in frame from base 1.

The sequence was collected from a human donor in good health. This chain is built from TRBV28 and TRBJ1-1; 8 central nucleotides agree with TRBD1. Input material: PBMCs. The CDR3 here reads CASTRTGMNTEAFF. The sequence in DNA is TGTGCCAGCACCCGGACAGGGATGAACACTGAAGCTTTCTTT.